This record concerns one TCR beta chain sequence. One end of the junction is discordant with germline, which a read error may explain. TCRdb's copy holds only in-frame clones and misses some; the assay was immunoSEQ multiplex PCR. Here the sample spans under 4,000 clones, 69% being singletons. Treatment defined: preoperative locoregional IRX-2 cytokine immunotherapy. Preoperative locoregional IRX-2 cytokine immunotherapy was tested in the phase Ib source study. This specimen comes from a study of preoperative IRX-2 immunotherapy in early breast cancer. Looked up from germline, CDR1 is SGHRS and CDR2 is YFSETQ. CDR3 length equals 16 residues.

This sequence joins TRBV5-1 and TRBJ2-2, with 7 positions matching TRBD1. The material sequenced was tumor tissue, taken after IRX-2 immunotherapy. This clonotype was sampled from a human donor with breast cancer. In DNA form, the CDR3 reads TGCGCCAACAGCTTGGACAGGTCTTTGAACACCGGGGAGCTGTTTTTT. It translates to CANSLDRSLNTGELFF.